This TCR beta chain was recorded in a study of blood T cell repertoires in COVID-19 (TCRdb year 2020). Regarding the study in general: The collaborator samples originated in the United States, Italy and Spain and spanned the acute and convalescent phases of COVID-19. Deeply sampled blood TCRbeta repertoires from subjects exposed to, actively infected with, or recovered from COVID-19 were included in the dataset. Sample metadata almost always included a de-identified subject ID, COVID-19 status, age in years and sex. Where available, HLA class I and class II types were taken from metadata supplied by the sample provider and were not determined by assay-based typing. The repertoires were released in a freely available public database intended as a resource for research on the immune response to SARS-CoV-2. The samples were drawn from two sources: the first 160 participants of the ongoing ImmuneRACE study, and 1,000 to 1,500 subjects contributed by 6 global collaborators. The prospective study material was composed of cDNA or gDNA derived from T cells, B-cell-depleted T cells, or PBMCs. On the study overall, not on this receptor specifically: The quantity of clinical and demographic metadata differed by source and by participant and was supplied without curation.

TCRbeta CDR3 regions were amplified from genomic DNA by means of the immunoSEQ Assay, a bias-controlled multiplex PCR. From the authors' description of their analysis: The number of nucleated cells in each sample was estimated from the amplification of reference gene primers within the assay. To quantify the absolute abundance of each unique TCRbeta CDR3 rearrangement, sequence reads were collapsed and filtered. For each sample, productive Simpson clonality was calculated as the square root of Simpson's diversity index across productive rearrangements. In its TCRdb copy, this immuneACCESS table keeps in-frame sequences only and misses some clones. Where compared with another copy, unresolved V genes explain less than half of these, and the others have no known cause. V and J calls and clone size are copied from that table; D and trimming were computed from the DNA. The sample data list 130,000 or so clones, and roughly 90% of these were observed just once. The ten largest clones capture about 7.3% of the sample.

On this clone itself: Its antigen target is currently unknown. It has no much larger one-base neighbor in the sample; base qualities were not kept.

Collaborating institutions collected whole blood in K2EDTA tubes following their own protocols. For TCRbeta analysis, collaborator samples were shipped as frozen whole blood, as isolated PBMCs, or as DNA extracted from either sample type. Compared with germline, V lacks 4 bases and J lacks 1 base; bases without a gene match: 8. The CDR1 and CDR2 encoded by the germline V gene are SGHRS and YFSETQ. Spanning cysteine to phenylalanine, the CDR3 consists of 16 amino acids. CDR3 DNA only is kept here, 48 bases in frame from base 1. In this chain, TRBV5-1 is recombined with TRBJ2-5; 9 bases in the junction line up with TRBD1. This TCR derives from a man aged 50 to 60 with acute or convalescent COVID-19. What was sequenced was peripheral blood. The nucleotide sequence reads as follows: TGCGCCAGCAGCCCCTCGGACAGGGGTCTCCAAGAGACCCAGTACTTC. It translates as CASSPSDRGLQETQYF.